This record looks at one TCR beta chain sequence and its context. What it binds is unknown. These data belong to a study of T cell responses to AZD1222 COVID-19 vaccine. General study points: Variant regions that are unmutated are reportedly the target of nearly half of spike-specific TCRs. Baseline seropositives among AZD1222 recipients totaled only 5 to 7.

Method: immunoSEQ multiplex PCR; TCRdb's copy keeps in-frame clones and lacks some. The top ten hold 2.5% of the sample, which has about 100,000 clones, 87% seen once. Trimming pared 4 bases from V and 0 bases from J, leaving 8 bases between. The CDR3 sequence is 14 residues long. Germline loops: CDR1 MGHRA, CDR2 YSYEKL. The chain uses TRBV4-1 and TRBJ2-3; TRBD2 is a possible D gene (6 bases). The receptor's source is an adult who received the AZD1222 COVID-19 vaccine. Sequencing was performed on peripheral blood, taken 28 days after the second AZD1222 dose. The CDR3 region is CASSRDSSTDTQYF. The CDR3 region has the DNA TGCGCCAGCAGCCGGGACTCAAGCACAGATACGCAGTATTTT.